The T cell receptor beta chain under discussion was sequenced for a study of T cell changes during pregnancy in multiple sclerosis. J was trimmed by 2 bases and V by 5 bases; bases with no gene match: 5. CDR1 and CDR2 from the germline V gene are SGHTA and FQGNSA. The CDR3 consists of 14 residues. The assay was immunoSEQ multiplex PCR, and TCRdb's table has in-frame clones only and misses some. The data show fewer than 25,000 clones, around 86% seen once. This TCR was recovered from a female donor in good health, enrolled as a control in a pregnancy study. The starting material was CD4+ T cells from peripheral blood mononuclear cells, obtained in the second trimester of pregnancy. The chain has TRBV7-2 and TRBJ2-5, with 7 nucleotides matching TRBD2. In nucleotides, the CDR3 is TGTGCCAGCAGCCTTGGGCGGGGGCAAGAGACCCAGTACTTC. Its protein product is CASSLGRGQETQYF.